The 13 T cell receptor beta chains listed next were all sequenced from one sample in a study of OX40 agonist ivuxolimab in advanced cancers. The repertoire was sequenced with immunoSEQ multiplex PCR; TCRdb's copy has only in-frame clones and lacks some. The repertoire holds 65,000 to 95,000 clones, with 89% as singletons. Material: CD4+ or CD8+ T cells sorted from blood, obtained in a trial of the OX40 agonist ivuxolimab. All receptors derive from an adult with an advanced solid tumor such as melanoma, head and neck, liver or kidney cancer.

The CDR3 DNA reads TGTGCCAGCAGTTCAGGTAGCGGGGGCTCCTACAATGAGCAGTTCTTC. It specifies CASSSGSGGSYNEQFF. The rearrangement joins TRBV28 to TRBJ2-1; 9 bases match TRBD2. Per germline, CDR1 MDHEN and CDR2 SYDVKM. The junction had 4 bases not matched to a gene; V was cut back by 4 bases and J by 0 bases. The CDR3 totals 16 residues.

This sequence joins TRBV7-2 and TRBJ1-1; weak D call: TRBD1 (5 bases). Trimming stripped 5 bases from V and 0 bases from J, with 7 bases between. CDR1 SGHTA and CDR2 FQGNSA come from the germline V gene. The CDR3 contains 13 residues. The CDR3: CASSPGLNTEAFF. As DNA, the CDR3 is TGTGCCAGCAGCCCGGGACTGAACACTGAAGCTTTCTTT.

This chain joins TRBV5-1 and TRBJ1-1; D may be TRBD1 (5 bases). The germline gives CDR1 SGHRS, CDR2 YFSETQ. Deletions cut 5 bases from V and 4 bases from J, with 12 bases between. This CDR3 spans 13 amino acids. As DNA, the CDR3 is TGCGCCAGCAGGGGTCCAGGGACCACTGAAGCTTTCTTT. This gives the protein CASRGPGTTEAFF.

This clone was recorded once. V gene TRBV19 combines with J gene TRBJ2-3; D might be TRBD1 (5 bases). V gave up 7 bases and J gave up 2 bases, with 10 bases separating them. Germline V lookup: CDR1 LNHDA, CDR2 SQIVND (reference sequence). There are 13 residues in the CDR3. DNA of the CDR3: TGTGCCAGTATCGCAGGGAACACAGATACGCAGTATTTT. Translated: CASIAGNTDTQYF.

This chain links TRBV13 with TRBJ2-3; D may be TRBD2 (5 bases). Germline CDR1 reads PRHDT; CDR2 reads FYEKMQ (reference sequence). This CDR3 has 11 residues. Trimming removed 6 bases at V and 6 bases at J, with 7 bases between. CDR3 loop: CASSEGDTQYF. As DNA, the CDR3 is TGTGCCAGCAGTGAGGGCGATACGCAGTATTTT.

The gene calls are TRBV20-1 and TRBJ2-3, with D hard to call. Germline CDR1 and CDR2: DFQATT and SNEGSKA (reference sequence). The CDR3 covers 11 residues. Trimming removed 3 bases at V and 4 bases at J, with 5 bases between. CDR3 bases: TGCAGTGCTAGTCTAGCAGATACGCAGTATTTT. It yields the protein CSASLADTQYF.

The chain combines TRBV7-3 with TRBJ2-6; D gene unclear. This CDR3 is built from 14 residues. V lost 0 bases to trimming and J lost 3 bases, with 3 bases between them. CDR1 and CDR2 from the germline V gene are SGHTA and FQGTGA. CDR3 nucleotides: TGTGCCAGCAGCTTAACGGGTGGGGCCAACGTCCTGACTTTC. It specifies CASSLTGGANVLTF.

The chain is built from TRBV10-2 and TRBJ1-1; 8 bases are shared with TRBD1. The CDR3 runs to 14 residues. The V gene's germline CDR1 is WSHSY and CDR2 SAAADI. V shed 7 bases and J 1 base; nucleotides not matched to a gene: 5. For the CDR3, the DNA is TGCGCCAGCACTCAGACAGGGGCGAACACTGAAGCTTTCTTT. It translates to CASTQTGANTEAFF.

This chain links TRBV4-1 with TRBJ1-1, with D uncertain. CDR1 MGHRA and CDR2 YSYEKL come from the germline V gene. This CDR3 is 16 amino acids long. Trimming removed 0 bases from V and 0 bases from J, with 11 bases in between. In nucleotides, the CDR3 is TGCGCCAGCAGCCAAGATCTACGGCGGCTGAACACTGAAGCTTTCTTT. Its protein product is CASSQDLRRLNTEAFF.

The chain combines TRBV28 with TRBJ2-3; 10 bases agree with TRBD2. Germline CDR1 MDHEN, CDR2 SYDVKM. CDR3 length equals 15 residues. Germline trimming cut 7 bases from V and 7 bases from J; bases unmatched to any gene: 11. Written as DNA, the CDR3 is TGTGCCAGCATCAAACCCAGCGGGGGGGCGAATACGCAGTATTTT. It codes for CASIKPSGGANTQYF.

This sequence joins TRBV18 and TRBJ2-7; D unclear. Germline V gene lookup returns CDR1 KGHSH and CDR2 LQKENI. The CDR3 runs 11 residues. The germline V and J ends were trimmed by 6 bases and 3 bases, with 6 bases remaining between them. The CDR3 DNA reads TGTGCCAGCTCTCCCAACTACGAGCAGTACTTC. It translates to CASSPNYEQYF.

CDR3 residues: CASSGDGTDTQYF. The CDR3 coding sequence is TGCGCCAGCAGTGGAGACGGCACAGATACGCAGTATTTT. The V and J genes are TRBV10-2 and TRBJ2-3; D remains ambiguous. The germline V gene encodes CDR1 WSHSY and CDR2 SAAADI. Trimming removed 4 bases from V and 1 base from J, with 6 bases in between. The CDR3 has 13 amino acids.

The J gene is TRBJ1-1, the V gene TRBV2; no reliable D call. Per the germline V gene, CDR1 is SNHLY and CDR2 is FYNNEI. V gave up 4 bases and J gave up 4 bases, with 10 bases separating them. The CDR3 is 13 amino acids. The CDR3 bases are TGTGCCAGCAGTGTGTCCCGAGGCACTGAAGCTTTCTTT. Translation gives CASSVSRGTEAFF.